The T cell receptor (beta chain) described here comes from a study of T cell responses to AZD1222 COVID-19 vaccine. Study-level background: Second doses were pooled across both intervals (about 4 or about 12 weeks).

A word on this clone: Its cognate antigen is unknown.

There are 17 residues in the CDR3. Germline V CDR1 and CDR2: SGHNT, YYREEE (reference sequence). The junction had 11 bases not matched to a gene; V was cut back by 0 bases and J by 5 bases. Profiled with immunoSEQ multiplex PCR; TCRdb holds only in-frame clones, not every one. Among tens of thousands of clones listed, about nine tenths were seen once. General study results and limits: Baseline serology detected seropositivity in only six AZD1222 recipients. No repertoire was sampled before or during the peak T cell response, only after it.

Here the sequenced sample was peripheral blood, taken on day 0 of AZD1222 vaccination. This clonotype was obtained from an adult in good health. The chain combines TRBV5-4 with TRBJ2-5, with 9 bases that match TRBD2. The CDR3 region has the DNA TGTGCCAGCAGCTTGGGGGTAGCGGGGGAGATGCGGGAGACCCAGTACTTC. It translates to CASSLGVAGEMRETQYF.